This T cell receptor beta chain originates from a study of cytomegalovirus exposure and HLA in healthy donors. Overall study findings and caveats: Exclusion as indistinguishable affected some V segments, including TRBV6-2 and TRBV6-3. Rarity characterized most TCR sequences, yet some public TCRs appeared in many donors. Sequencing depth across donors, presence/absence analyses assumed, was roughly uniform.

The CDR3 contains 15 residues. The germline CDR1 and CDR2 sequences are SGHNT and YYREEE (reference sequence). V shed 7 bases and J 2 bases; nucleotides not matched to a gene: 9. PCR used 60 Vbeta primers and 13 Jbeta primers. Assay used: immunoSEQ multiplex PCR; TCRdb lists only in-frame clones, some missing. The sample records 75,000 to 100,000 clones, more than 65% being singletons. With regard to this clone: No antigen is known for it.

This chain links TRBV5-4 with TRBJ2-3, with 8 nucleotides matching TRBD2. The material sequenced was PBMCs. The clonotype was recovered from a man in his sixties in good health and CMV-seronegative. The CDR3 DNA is TGTGCCAGCCGCCGGGGACTAGGGAACACAGATACGCAGTATTTT. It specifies CASRRGLGNTDTQYF.